This TCR beta chain is drawn from a study of regulatory T cells in long-lasting Graves disease. Looking at the study overall: Freshly diagnosed Graves' patients had used antithyroid drugs for under 3 months. The study, taken as a whole, reports: Persistent-disease Graves' patients showed less TCR diversity than new cases.

CDR1 SGHAT and CDR2 FQNNGV come from the germline V gene. The CDR3 length is 16 residues. Losses at the gene ends were 3 bases for V and 3 bases for J; bases not matched to a gene: 6. The time point is: newly diagnosed GD, antithyroid drugs for less than 3 months. With RNA extracted from PBMCs as input, the TCR library was made. Relying on iRepertoire HTBI primers and Arm-PCR of CDR3 regions, the team built TCR beta libraries. One entry per CDR3 protein, called by TCRdb with MiXCR from the multiplex PCR reads. Here the sample spans approximately 400,000 distinct CDR3 sequences, around 14% being singletons. This clonotype was counted at least ten times. Its antigen is still unknown. These data were also reused for a study on T cells in Graves' hyperthyroidism and ophthalmopathy. Per that paper: First-round RT-PCR with HTBI primers amplified the TCR CDR3 region.

The rearrangement joins TRBV11-2 to TRBJ1-5, with 9 bases matching TRBD1. The source of this sequence is a woman in her 30s with Graves disease. The material sequenced was peripheral blood mononuclear cells (PBMCs), taken at new diagnosis, from a patient treated with antithyroid drugs. The DNA of the CDR3 is TGTGCCAGCAGCTTGGGACAGGGCAGATACAATCAGCCCCAGCATTTT. Its translation: CASSLGQGRYNQPQHF.